The 14 T cell receptor beta chains given below trace back to one sample, sequenced in a study of somatic mutations in cytotoxic T cells in rheumatoid arthritis. The protocol was immunoSEQ multiplex PCR, while the TCRdb copy is restricted to in-frame clones and leaves out a portion. The sample holds about 4,200 clones, roughly 72% seen once. Material: CD8+ T cells sorted from blood. All receptors come from an adult with rheumatoid arthritis.

V and J are TRBV6-6 and TRBJ1-1; D not certain. V was clipped by 7 bases and J by 4 bases, with 4 bases between them. The CDR3 is 10 residues long. Germline lookup yields CDR1 MNHNY and CDR2 SVGAGI (reference sequence). The CDR3 nucleotides are TGTGCCAGCAAGGGCACTGAAGCTTTCTTT. Its translation is CASKGTEAFF.

This clone showed up just a few times. The CDR3: CASSGSEQYF. CDR3 coding DNA: TGTGCCAGCAGTGGTTCCGAGCAGTACTTC. This chain links TRBV2 with TRBJ2-7; unclear D gene. Germline assignment: CDR1 SNHLY and CDR2 FYNNEI. The CDR3 loop spans 10 amino acids. Deletions cut 4 bases from V and 6 bases from J, with 4 bases between.

This clone was counted only a few times. For the CDR3, the DNA is TGTGCCAGCAGTGAGGGGGGCCTTGAAGAGACCCAGTACTTC. This translates into CASSEGGLEETQYF. This chain connects TRBV25-1 to TRBJ2-5, with D perhaps assigned TRBD1 or TRBD2 (6 bases each). V was cut by 3 bases and J by 3 bases, with 11 bases left in between. The CDR3 contains 14 residues. The germline V gene encodes CDR1 MGHDK and CDR2 SYGVNS.

The chain has TRBV7-9 and TRBJ2-6; D remains ambiguous. Germline V gene sequence: CDR1 SEHNR, CDR2 FQNEAQ (reference sequence). This CDR3 spans 17 amino acids. Trimming removed 1 base at V and 0 bases at J, with 10 bases between. CDR3 amino acids: CASSLGRIGSGANVLTF. The CDR3 DNA is TGTGCCAGCAGCTTAGGCAGGATCGGCTCTGGGGCCAACGTCCTGACTTTC. Looking up the rest from reference TRBV7-9 and TRBJ2-6 gives the full variable domain: DTGVSQNPRHKITKRGQNVTFRCDPISEHNRLYWYRQTLGQGPEFLTYFQNEAQLEKSRLLSDRFSAERPKGSFSTLEIQRTEQGDSAMYLCASSLGRIGSGANVLTFGAGSRLTVL.

V and J are TRBV7-3 and TRBJ2-7, with 8 nucleotides matching TRBD2. Germline loops: CDR1 SGHTA, CDR2 FQGTGA. After removal of 5 bases from V and 3 bases from J, the junction contained 12 bases not matched to a gene. The CDR3 totals 16 residues. The CDR3 nucleotides read TGTGCCAGCAGCCGACCTACCGGCCGGGGGGGCTACGAGCAGTACTTC. This gives the protein CASSRPTGRGGYEQYF.

V is TRBV6-6 and J is TRBJ2-5; D not certain. Germline-derived CDR1 and CDR2 are MNHNY and SVGAGI (reference sequence). V was clipped by 6 bases and J by 7 bases, with 15 bases between them. This CDR3 is built from 13 residues. CDR3 region: CASSLTNKRTQYF. Written as DNA, the CDR3 is TGTGCCAGCAGCCTGACAAACAAGAGGACCCAGTACTTC.

V usage is TRBV12-5 and J usage is TRBJ1-2, with D maybe TRBD1 (5 bases). Germline CDR1 is LGHNT and CDR2 is FRNRAP. V was clipped by 1 base and J by 3 bases, with 18 bases between them. The length of the CDR3 is 17 residues. CDR3 amino acids: CASGLGGTPALHYGYTF. Written as DNA, the CDR3 is TGTGCTAGTGGTTTGGGGGGGACTCCCGCCCTTCACTATGGCTACACCTTC.

This clone was recorded a few times. The V call is TRBV4-3, the J call TRBJ1-5, with D maybe TRBD1 (6 bases). CDR3 length: 14 amino acids. V was trimmed by 1 base and J by 11 bases, leaving 15 bases between them. In germline, CDR1 is LGHNA, CDR2 YSLEER. The CDR3 here is CASSQGQESEAQHF. Written as DNA, the CDR3 is TGCGCCAGCAGCCAAGGACAGGAATCAGAGGCCCAGCATTTT.

The gene calls are TRBV27 and TRBJ2-1, with D unclear. Trimming pared 6 bases from V and 6 bases from J, leaving 9 bases between. CDR1 and CDR2 (germline): MNHEY, SMNVEV (reference sequence). The CDR3 spans 12 residues. The CDR3 reads CASSGHINEQFF. CDR3 DNA: TGTGCCAGCAGCGGGCATATCAATGAGCAGTTCTTC.

The chain carries TRBV10-3 and TRBJ2-5; D is possibly TRBD2 (7 bases). Germline CDR1 is ENHRY and CDR2 is SYGVKD. V lost 3 bases, J lost 1 base, and 21 bases lay in between. The CDR3 has 18 amino acids. CDR3 residues: CAISDPGGLADTQETQYF. DNA for the CDR3: TGTGCCATCAGTGATCCCGGGGGGCTAGCAGATACCCAAGAGACCCAGTACTTC.

This clone was detected only a few times. The chain couples TRBV21-1 to TRBJ1-4. TRBV21-1 is annotated as a pseudogene. CDR3 length: 17 amino acids. CDR3 DNA sequence: TGTGCCAGCAGCAAAGAAAGAAGTCCATTCTCTAATGAAAAACTGTTTTTT. Translating it yields CASSKERSPFSNEKLFF.

The chain carries TRBV10-3 and TRBJ1-5; unclear D gene. The CDR3 has 15 amino acids. Trimming removed 3 bases at V and 8 bases at J, with 17 bases between. Looked up from germline, CDR1 is ENHRY and CDR2 is SYGVKD. CDR3 sequence (DNA): TGTGCCATCAGTGACCCTTTTGCCGGCGGGGAGCCCCAGCATTTT. Translated: CAISDPFAGGEPQHF.

V is TRBV6-7 and J is TRBJ2-2, with D unresolved. TRBV6-7 is an ORF; its function is uncertain. The CDR3 sequence is 15 residues long. Trimming left V 6 bases short and J 3 bases short, with 14 bases between. The CDR3 is CASRVGLRDTGELFF. DNA for the CDR3: TGTGCCAGCAGGGTCGGCCTTAGGGACACCGGGGAGCTGTTTTTT.

The rearrangement joins TRBV19 to TRBJ1-1; a weak D match, TRBD1 (5 bases). CDR1 is LNHDA, CDR2 SQIVND, per germline (reference sequence). The CDR3 has 15 residues. V was trimmed by 10 bases and J by 0 bases, leaving 18 bases between them. The CDR3 nucleotides read TGTGCCACCGCACCTGGGGGATTACTGAACACTGAAGCTTTCTTT. Amino acids: CATAPGGLLNTEAFF.